This T cell receptor beta chain was found in a study of shared clonotypes between healthy human individuals. Study summary: There were three CD4 naive, three CD4 memory, two CD8 naive and one CD8 memory plates per donor.

Measured with immunoSEQ multiplex PCR; TCRdb has only the in-frame clones, and not every one. The table shows 550,000 to 850,000 clones, with about 74% occurring only once. The CDR3 contains 17 residues. The V gene end was trimmed by 4 bases and the J gene end by 0 bases; junction bases not matched to a gene: 10. CDR1 and CDR2 from the germline V gene are SGHRS and YFSETQ. This clone was counted many times. Sequencing was performed on memory CD4+ T cells sorted from blood. This sample's subset: CD45RA-negative fraction. The chain recombines TRBV5-1 with TRBJ1-1, with 9 bases identical to TRBD1. This receptor was obtained from a woman aged 30 to 39 in good health. CDR3 residues: CASSPWTGDNMNTEAFF. The CDR3 bases are TGCGCCAGCAGCCCATGGACAGGGGATAACATGAACACTGAAGCTTTCTTT.